This paragraph covers one TCR beta chain sequence. This sample was taken from a study of blood T cell repertoires in COVID-19. CDR3 size: 17 residues. Germline trimming cut 5 bases from V and 2 bases from J; bases unmatched to any gene: 11. Germline CDR1 is MDHEN and CDR2 is SYDVKM. Data came from immunoSEQ multiplex PCR; TCRdb stores just in-frame clones and leaves some out. The table lists approximately 260,000 clones, 85% to 90% of them singletons. The chain is built from TRBV28 and TRBJ2-3, with 9 nucleotides matching TRBD2. Sequencing input: peripheral blood. The origin of this receptor is a young man with active or convalescent COVID-19. The CDR3 loop reads CASSALTLAGNTDTQYF. DNA for the CDR3: TGTGCCAGCAGTGCCCTCACACTAGCGGGTAACACAGATACGCAGTATTTT.